This section outlines one TCR beta chain sequence together with its context. Its specificity is unknown. These data are taken from a study of T cells after posttransplantation cyclophosphamide. Whole-study results and caveats: Skin or GI-infiltrating T cells shared few TRB sequences with blood. Later post-transplant blood repertoires were often dominated by donor CD8+ memory clones.

Germline V gene sequence: CDR1 SGHRS, CDR2 YFSETQ. This CDR3 is 15 amino acids long. Deletions cut 0 bases from V and 2 bases from J, with 11 bases between. Treatment was busulfan-fludarabine conditioning, a marrow graft, and cyclophosphamide on days +3 and +4. TCRdb's copy holds only in-frame clones and misses some; the assay was immunoSEQ multiplex PCR. The profile shows tens of thousands of clones, 78% of them singletons. This specimen was CD4+ T cells sorted from blood, taken roughly 2,000 days after a stem cell transplant with posttransplant cyclophosphamide. The source of this sequence is a female patient aged 40-49 years who received an allogeneic stem cell transplant from a related donor, was CMV-positive, and had no GVHD. Some T cells may have come from the graft donor. The rearrangement uses TRBV5-1 and TRBJ2-5; a possible D gene is TRBD1 (6 bases). The CDR3 coding sequence is TGCGCCAGCAGCTTGGCCCCAGGGGTTCAAGAGACCCAGTACTTC. Protein: CASSLAPGVQETQYF.